This TCR beta chain was identified during a study of T-cell reconstitution after alpha-beta-depleted transplantation in children. Overall study results and limits: After one year, T-cell counts and TCRbeta diversity mostly came from new T cells.

As for this clonotype: Its target is unknown.

Unique molecular identifiers were incorporated when the TCRbeta library was constructed. TCRdb reprocessed the PCR reads via MiXCR and lists one record per CDR3 protein. The data contain around 800,000 distinct CDR3 sequences, 15% to 20% of them singletons. V gave up 3 bases and J gave up 3 bases, with 13 bases separating them. The CDR3 spans 14 residues. The V gene's germline CDR1 is SGHRS and CDR2 YFSETQ. The V and J genes are TRBV5-1 and TRBJ2-7, with a weak D call TRBD2 (5 bases). This TCR was sampled from a male patient younger than 18 who had a stem cell transplant for acute lymphoblastic leukemia, so the T cells may come from the graft donor. The sequencing here drew on PBMCs, mostly from graft donor cells, taken 360 days after TCRalphabeta/CD19-depleted stem cell transplant. The CDR3 bases are TGCGCCAGCAGCTCCCTGCCTCGGGGCTACGAGCAGTACTTC. Translation: CASSSLPRGYEQYF.